Following are 3 T cell receptor beta chains from one sample sequenced in a study of radiotherapy plus CTLA-4 blockade in lung cancer. The protocol was immunoSEQ multiplex PCR, while the TCRdb copy is restricted to in-frame clones and leaves out a portion. The profile shows roughly 86,000 clones, under 85% of them singletons. Material: peripheral blood, obtained from a patient treated with radiotherapy plus ipilimumab. The receptors derive from a human donor with non-small cell lung cancer who had stable disease on radiotherapy plus ipilimumab.

V gene TRBV5-6 combines with J gene TRBJ2-7; 9 positions match TRBD1. V was pared by 1 base and J by 2 bases, with 7 bases of the junction left unmatched. Germline CDR1 SGHDT, CDR2 YYEEEE. This CDR3 is built from 16 residues. In DNA form, the CDR3 reads TGTGCCAGCAGCTTGCTCCGCGGGACAGGGACCTACGAGCAGTACTTC. Translated: CASSLLRGTGTYEQYF. The full variable domain, its missing parts supplied by reference TRBV5-6 and TRBJ2-7, is DAGVTQSPTHLIKTRGQQVTLRCSPKSGHDTVSWYQQALGQGPQFIFQYYEEEERQRGNFPDRFSGHQFPNYSSELNVNALLLGDSALYLCASSLLRGTGTYEQYFGPGTRLTVT.

This chain connects TRBV7-2 to TRBJ2-1; 12 nucleotides align to TRBD2. This CDR3 contains 15 residues. Germline CDR1 is SGHTA and CDR2 is FQGNSA. V was pared by 5 bases and J by 4 bases, with 3 bases of the junction left unmatched. DNA for the CDR3: TGTGCCAGCAGCCCTAGCGGGGGGGGTTACAATGAGCAGTTCTTC. Protein sequence: CASSPSGGGYNEQFF.

The chain employs TRBV2 and TRBJ1-2; 10 nucleotides line up with TRBD1. The junction had 13 bases not matched to a gene; V was cut back by 8 bases and J by 4 bases. CDR3 length: 16 residues. Germline V CDR1 and CDR2: SNHLY, FYNNEI. The CDR3 bases are TGTGCCAGCGGGAGCCTCGGGACAGGGGAACTCTATGGCTACACCTTC. Translating gives CASGSLGTGELYGYTF.